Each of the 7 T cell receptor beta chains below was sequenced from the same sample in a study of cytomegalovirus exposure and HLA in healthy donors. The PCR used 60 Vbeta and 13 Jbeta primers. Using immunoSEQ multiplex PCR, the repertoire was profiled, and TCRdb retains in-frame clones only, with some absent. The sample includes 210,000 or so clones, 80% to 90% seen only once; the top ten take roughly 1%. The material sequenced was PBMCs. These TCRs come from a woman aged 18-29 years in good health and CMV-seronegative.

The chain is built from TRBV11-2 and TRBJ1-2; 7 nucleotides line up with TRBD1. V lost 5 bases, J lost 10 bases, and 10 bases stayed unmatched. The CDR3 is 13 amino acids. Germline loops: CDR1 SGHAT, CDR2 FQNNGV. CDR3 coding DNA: TGTGCCAGCAGCCCGGACAGGAGGGCTGTCTACACCTTC. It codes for CASSPDRRAVYTF. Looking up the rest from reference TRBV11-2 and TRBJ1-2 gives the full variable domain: EAGVAQSPRYKIIEKRQSVAFWCNPISGHATLYWYQQILGQGPKLLIQFQNNGVVDDSQLPKDRFSAERLKGVDSTLKIQPAKLEDSAVYLCASSPDRRAVYTFGSGTRLTVV.

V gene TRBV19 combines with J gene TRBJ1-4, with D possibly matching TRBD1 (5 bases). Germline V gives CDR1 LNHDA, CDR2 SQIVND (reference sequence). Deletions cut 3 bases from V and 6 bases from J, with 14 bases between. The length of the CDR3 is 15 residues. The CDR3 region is CASSILDRFHEKLFF. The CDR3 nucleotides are TGTGCCAGTAGTATCCTTGACAGATTTCATGAAAAACTGTTTTTT.

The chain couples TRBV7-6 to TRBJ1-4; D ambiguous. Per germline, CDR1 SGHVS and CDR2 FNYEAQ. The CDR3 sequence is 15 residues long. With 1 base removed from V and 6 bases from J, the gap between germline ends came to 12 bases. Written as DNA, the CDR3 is TGTGCCAGCAGCTTAGGAACGGAGGGCGATGAAAAACTGTTTTTT. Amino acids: CASSLGTEGDEKLFF.

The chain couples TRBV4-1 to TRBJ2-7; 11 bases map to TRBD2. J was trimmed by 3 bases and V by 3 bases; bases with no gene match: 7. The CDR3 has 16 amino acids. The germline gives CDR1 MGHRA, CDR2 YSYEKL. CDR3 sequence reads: CASSQAGTSGDYEQYF. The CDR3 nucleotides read TGCGCCAGCAGCCAGGCCGGGACTAGCGGAGACTACGAGCAGTACTTC.

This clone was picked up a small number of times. CDR3 loop: CASSIQGRGTEAFF. CDR3 nucleotides: TGTGCCAGTAGTATTCAGGGAAGGGGGACTGAAGCTTTCTTT. This chain connects TRBV19 to TRBJ1-1; D might be TRBD1 (6 bases). This CDR3 is built from 14 residues. V gave up 3 bases and J gave up 5 bases, with 13 bases separating them. Germline loops: CDR1 LNHDA, CDR2 SQIVND (reference sequence).

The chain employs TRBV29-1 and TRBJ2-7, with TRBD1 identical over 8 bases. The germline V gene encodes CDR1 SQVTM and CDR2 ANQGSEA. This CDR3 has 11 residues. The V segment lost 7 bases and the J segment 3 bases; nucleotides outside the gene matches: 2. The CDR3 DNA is TGCAGCGGGGGACAGGACTACGAGCAGTACTTC. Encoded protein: CSGGQDYEQYF.

As DNA, the CDR3 is TGTGCCAGCAGCCCTCAAACTGGGACAGGGGTTTCACCCCTCCACTTT. Translation: CASSPQTGTGVSPLHF. V gene TRBV4-2 combines with J gene TRBJ1-6; TRBD1 aligns across 10 bases. Germline loops: CDR1 LGHNA, CDR2 YNFKEQ. J was trimmed by 9 bases and V by 4 bases; bases with no gene match: 9. The CDR3 covers 16 residues.